This entry lists 26 T cell receptor beta chains sequenced from one sample in a study of shared clonotypes between healthy human individuals. The repertoire was sequenced with immunoSEQ multiplex PCR; TCRdb's copy has only in-frame clones and lacks some. The top ten hold 8% to 13% of the sample, which has about 340,000 clones, around 70% seen once. The sample comprised memory CD4+ T cells sorted from blood. The subset here: CD45RA-negative fraction. The receptor source for this set is a man aged 25-40 years in good health.

This clone was seen just once. This chain links TRBV5-6 with TRBJ2-1; 7 nucleotides match TRBD2. Germline values: CDR1 SGHDT, CDR2 YYEEEE. V shed 3 bases, J shed 0 bases, and the junction held 12 bases outside the gene matches. The CDR3 covers 18 residues. CDR3 sequence: CASSSETMGGSSYNEQFF. DNA for the CDR3: TGTGCCAGCAGCTCCGAAACTATGGGGGGGAGCTCCTACAATGAGCAGTTCTTC.

The chain uses TRBV6-6 and TRBJ2-1; tentatively, D is TRBD2 (6 bases). The CDR3 loop spans 14 amino acids. V was shortened by 5 bases and J by 4 bases, with 12 bases between the two germline ends. CDR1 is MNHNY, CDR2 SVGAGI, per germline (reference sequence). The CDR3 region is CASSRSGTYNEQFF. CDR3 sequence (DNA): TGTGCCAGCAGTCGGTCCGGGACTTACAATGAGCAGTTCTTC.

This chain connects TRBV5-1 to TRBJ1-4; D call uncertain. The CDR3 spans 13 residues. Germline CDR1 and CDR2: SGHRS and YFSETQ. Trimming left V 3 bases short and J 7 bases short, with 10 bases between. The CDR3 DNA reads as TGCGCCAGCAGCTCGGGCAAAGTTGAAAAACTGTTTTTT. Protein sequence: CASSSGKVEKLFF.

The rearrangement joins TRBV5-1 to TRBJ1-1; 7 bases are a match to TRBD1. CDR3 length equals 14 residues. CDR1 and CDR2 (germline): SGHRS, YFSETQ. After removal of 4 bases from V and 2 bases from J, the junction contained 5 bases not matched to a gene. CDR3 amino acids: CASSRTGPNTEAFF. The CDR3, as DNA: TGCGCCAGCAGCAGGACAGGTCCTAACACTGAAGCTTTCTTT.

This chain connects TRBV5-5 to TRBJ2-5; 8 bases line up with TRBD2. Germline V gene sequence: CDR1 SGHKS, CDR2 YYEKEE (reference sequence). The CDR3 has 15 amino acids. With 2 bases clipped from V and 1 base from J, the junction kept 4 bases outside the gene matches. CDR3 sequence: CASSFLAGIQETQYF. CDR3 nucleotide sequence: TGTGCCAGCAGCTTCTTAGCGGGGATCCAAGAGACCCAGTACTTC. The full variable domain, rest sourced from reference TRBV5-5 and TRBJ2-5, is DAGVTQSPTHLIKTRGQQVTLRCSPISGHKSVSWYQQVLGQGPQFIFQYYEKEERGRGNFPDRFSARQFPNYSSELNVNALLLGDSALYLCASSFLAGIQETQYFGPGTRLLVL.

The rearrangement links TRBV11-3 to TRBJ2-2, with D unresolved. V dropped 8 bases and J dropped 5 bases, with 15 bases sitting between them. Germline CDR1 reads SGHNT; CDR2 reads YENEEA. The CDR3 spans 14 residues. CDR3 coding DNA: TGTGCCAGCTCGTACAGCGTGTTTACCGGGGAGCTGTTTTTT. The encoded protein is CASSYSVFTGELFF.

This rearrangement joins TRBV6-1 to TRBJ1-2, with D unclear. This CDR3 contains 12 residues. Germline CDR1 and CDR2: MNHNS and SASEGT. V lost 4 bases and J lost 5, with 8 bases in between. CDR3 protein: CASSAAFYGYTF. The CDR3 DNA reads as TGTGCCAGCAGTGCCGCATTTTATGGCTACACCTTC.

The V and J genes are TRBV29-1 and TRBJ2-7; 10 bases line up with TRBD2. The V gene's germline CDR1 is SQVTM and CDR2 ANQGSEA. The ends lost 5 bases at V and 6 bases at J; junction bases unmatched: 7. There are 13 residues in the CDR3. The CDR3 sequence: CSVFLAGVGEQYF. For the CDR3, the DNA is TGCAGCGTTTTTCTAGCGGGAGTAGGCGAGCAGTACTTC.

The rearrangement links TRBV28 to TRBJ2-7, with D perhaps TRBD1 or TRBD2 (6 bases each). There are 15 residues in the CDR3. Germline V gene lookup returns CDR1 MDHEN and CDR2 SYDVKM. Trimming cost V 4 bases and J 3 bases, with 16 bases left between them. DNA for the CDR3: TGTGCCAGCAGTTCCCCGGGGGCCATGAACTACGAGCAGTACTTC. Amino acid sequence: CASSSPGAMNYEQYF.

The rearrangement links TRBV4-3 to TRBJ2-7; no clear D gene. Trimming pared 0 bases from V and 0 bases from J, leaving 6 bases between. CDR1 and CDR2 from the germline V gene are LGHNA and YSLEER. The CDR3 runs 14 residues. CDR3 in amino acids: CASSQDLHSYEQYF. In DNA, the CDR3 is TGCGCCAGCAGCCAAGATCTGCACTCCTACGAGCAGTACTTC.

The chain is built from TRBV10-1 and TRBJ1-1; D gene ambiguous. The V gene lost 5 bases and the J gene lost 1 base, with 5 bases spanning the gap. The CDR3 has 12 amino acids. The germline CDR1 and CDR2 sequences are WNHNN and SYGVQD (reference sequence). The CDR3 loop is CASSRGNTEAFF. In DNA, the CDR3 is TGCGCCAGCAGTCGGGGGAACACTGAAGCTTTCTTT.

This chain links TRBV13 with TRBJ1-5; D might be TRBD1 (5 bases). Germline V gene sequence: CDR1 PRHDT, CDR2 FYEKMQ (reference sequence). Between the trimmed V and J ends, which lost 2 bases and 6 bases, there was a span of 8 bases. This CDR3 spans 13 amino acids. Here the CDR3 DNA reads TGTGCCAGCAGCTTATCGGGGGGTCAGCCCCAGCATTTT. Translation: CASSLSGGQPQHF.

CDR3 coding DNA: TGTGCCAGCAGTCTTGACAGGAACACTGAAGCTTTCTTT. It specifies CASSLDRNTEAFF. The chain employs TRBV5-4 and TRBJ1-1; possibly TRBD1 for D (5 bases). Germline values: CDR1 SGHNT, CDR2 YYREEE (reference sequence). This CDR3 has 13 residues. V was trimmed by 5 bases and J by 1 base, leaving 9 bases between them.

This clone was found a few times. This rearrangement joins TRBV4-2 to TRBJ2-7, with D tentatively TRBD1 (5 bases). CDR1 LGHNA and CDR2 YNFKEQ come from the germline V gene. The CDR3 runs to 16 residues. Trimming removed 4 bases at V and 0 bases at J, with 16 bases between. The CDR3, as DNA: TGTGCCAGCAGCCGTAGACAGACCGAATACTCCTACGAGCAGTACTTC. This encodes CASSRRQTEYSYEQYF.

The rearrangement uses TRBV29-1 and TRBJ2-5; perhaps TRBD1 as D (6 bases). The CDR3 runs 12 residues. Germline CDR1 SQVTM, CDR2 ANQGSEA. V dropped 7 bases and J dropped 5 bases, with 14 bases sitting between them. For the CDR3, the DNA is TGCAGCGGAATCCAGGGGTCGGAGACCCAGTACTTC. Translated: CSGIQGSETQYF.

The V gene is TRBV5-6, the J gene TRBJ2-7; the match to TRBD1 covers 8 bases. The CDR3 length is 14 residues. V lost 3 bases, J lost 1 base, and 3 bases stayed unmatched. Germline CDR1 and CDR2: SGHDT and YYEEEE. CDR3 bases: TGTGCCAGCAGCTGGGGACAGGTTTCCTACGAGCAGTACTTC. Residues: CASSWGQVSYEQYF.

V is TRBV28 and J is TRBJ2-7; TRBD1 might be the D (6 bases). This CDR3 contains 13 residues. Germline values: CDR1 MDHEN, CDR2 SYDVKM. The V and J ends lost 5 bases and 7 bases respectively, with 15 bases between them. CDR3: CASSTTRGQEQYF. As DNA, the CDR3 is TGTGCCAGCAGTACCACCAGGGGCCAAGAGCAGTACTTC.

This rearrangement joins TRBV27 to TRBJ1-6, with a tentative D call TRBD1 (6 bases). Looked up from germline, CDR1 is MNHEY and CDR2 is SMNVEV (reference sequence). The ends were cut back, 6 bases at V and 7 bases at J, with 16 bases in the middle. The CDR3 runs 15 residues. CDR3 bases: TGTGCCAGCAGCTTAACGACAGGCGCAAATTCACCCCTCCACTTT. It yields the protein CASSLTTGANSPLHF.

The J gene is TRBJ2-1, the V gene TRBV9, with 10 bases that match TRBD1. The germline CDR1 and CDR2 sequences are SGDLS and YYNGEE. The CDR3 covers 14 residues. The V gene end was trimmed by 3 bases and the J gene end by 9 bases; junction bases not matched to a gene: 6. The CDR3 loop reads CASSEGTGDGEQFF. The DNA for the CDR3 is TGTGCCAGCAGCGAAGGGACAGGGGACGGTGAGCAGTTCTTC.

This clone has a handful of counts. V usage is TRBV14 and J usage is TRBJ2-3; D unclear. V lost 1 base, J lost 4 bases, and 3 bases lay in between. This CDR3 contains 12 residues. Looked up from germline, CDR1 is SGHDN and CDR2 is FVKESK. The CDR3 loop is CASSQVPDTQYF. The DNA for the CDR3 is TGTGCCAGCAGCCAAGTCCCAGATACGCAGTATTTT.

The V call is TRBV21-1, the J call TRBJ2-1; TRBD2 reflects the table's D call only, with no check against the DNA. TRBV21-1 is classified as a pseudogene. The CDR3 extends over 14 amino acids. CDR3 nucleotide sequence: TGTGCCAGCCGGGGCGGGAGCTCCTACAATGAGCAGTTCTTC. Residues: CASRGGSSYNEQFF.

This chain uses TRBV4-1 with TRBJ2-5; TRBD1 aligns across 10 bases. With V trimmed by 4 bases and J by 4 bases, 15 bases remained unmatched. CDR3 length equals 18 residues. Per the germline V gene, CDR1 is MGHRA and CDR2 is YSYEKL. The chain's CDR3 is CASSLRPGTGAGGETQYF. The CDR3 coding sequence is TGCGCCAGCAGCCTTCGTCCCGGGACAGGGGCCGGGGGAGAGACCCAGTACTTC.

The CDR3 is CASSLRGAVGQETQYF. For the CDR3, the DNA is TGTGCCAGCAGCTTACGGGGGGCAGTAGGCCAAGAGACCCAGTACTTC. The rearrangement uses TRBV11-1 and TRBJ2-5, with D maybe TRBD2 (7 bases). This CDR3 comprises 16 residues. The germline V gene encodes CDR1 SGHAT and CDR2 FQDESV (reference sequence). Between the trimmed V and J ends, which lost 2 bases and 1 base, there was a span of 14 bases.

V and J are TRBV9 and TRBJ1-3; no clear D. Germline CDR1 reads SGDLS; CDR2 reads YYNGEE. The CDR3 loop spans 14 amino acids. V was trimmed by 1 base and J by 3 bases, leaving 8 bases between them. The DNA for the CDR3 is TGTGCCAGCAGCGTATCCGGGGATGGAAACACCATATATTTT. Translation gives CASSVSGDGNTIYF.

CDR3 region: CASSPVGAGTYEQYF. The DNA of the CDR3 is TGCGCCAGCAGCCCCGTAGGGGCGGGGACCTACGAGCAGTACTTC. V usage is TRBV4-3 and J usage is TRBJ2-7; tentative D call: TRBD2 (6 bases). The germline V and J ends were trimmed by 4 bases and 2 bases, with 15 bases remaining between them. Per germline, CDR1 LGHNA and CDR2 YSLEER. This CDR3 is built from 15 residues.

The chain carries TRBV5-1 and TRBJ2-3; no firm D call. CDR3 length: 14 residues. The V and J ends lost 5 bases and 2 bases respectively, with 12 bases between them. The germline V gene has CDR1 SGHRS and CDR2 YFSETQ. The CDR3: CASRDIQTTDTQYF. CDR3 sequence (DNA): TGCGCCAGCAGAGACATCCAAACCACAGATACGCAGTATTTT.